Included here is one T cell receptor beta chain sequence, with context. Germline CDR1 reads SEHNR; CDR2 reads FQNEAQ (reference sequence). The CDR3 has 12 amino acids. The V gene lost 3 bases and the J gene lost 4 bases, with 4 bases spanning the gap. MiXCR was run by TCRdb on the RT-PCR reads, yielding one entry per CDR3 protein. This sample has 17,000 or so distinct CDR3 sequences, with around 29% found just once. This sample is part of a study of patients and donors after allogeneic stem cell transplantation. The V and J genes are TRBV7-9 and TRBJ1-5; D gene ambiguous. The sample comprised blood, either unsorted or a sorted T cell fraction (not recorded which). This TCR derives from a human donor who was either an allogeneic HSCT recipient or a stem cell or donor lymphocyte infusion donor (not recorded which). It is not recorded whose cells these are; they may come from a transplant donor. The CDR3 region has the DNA TGTGCCAGCAGCTTTCAGAATCAGCCCCAGCATTTT. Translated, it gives CASSFQNQPQHF.